The subject of this entry is one T cell receptor (beta chain). The data derive from a study of T cell changes during pregnancy in multiple sclerosis. Germline V lookup: CDR1 GTSNPN, CDR2 SVGIG (reference sequence). The CDR3 spans 12 residues. V was clipped by 5 bases and J by 2 bases, with 8 bases between them. Here immunoSEQ multiplex PCR was the method, and the copy in TCRdb shows in-frame clones only, minus some. The table lists tens of thousands of clones, 75% to 95% of them singletons, with 0.43% in the top ten. This TCR came from a female donor with multiple sclerosis, enrolled in a pregnancy study. The chain employs TRBV30 and TRBJ2-3, with a possible D match to TRBD2 (5 bases). Specimen: CD4+ T cells from peripheral blood mononuclear cells, collected before pregnancy. In nucleotides, the CDR3 is TGTGCCTGGGACGGACTCACAGATACGCAGTATTTT. It yields the protein CAWDGLTDTQYF. Filled out from reference TRBV30 and TRBJ2-3, the complete variable domain reads SQTIHQWPATLVQPVGSPLSLECTVEGTSNPNLYWYRQAAGRGLQLLFYSVGIGQISSEVPQNLSASRPQDRQFILSSKKLLLSDSGFYLCAWDGLTDTQYFGPGTRLTVL.